Each of the 16 T cell receptor beta chains below was sequenced from the same sample in a study of blood T cell repertoires in COVID-19. TCRdb's table, derived via immunoSEQ multiplex PCR, lists solely in-frame clones and lacks some. This table holds about 200,000 clones, 84% found once. The sample consisted of peripheral blood. The receptor source for this set is a human donor in a cohort sampled during active COVID-19.

The chain couples TRBV7-6 to TRBJ2-2; 7 bases match TRBD1. Per germline, CDR1 SGHVS and CDR2 FNYEAQ. The trim removed 2 bases at V and 4 bases at J, leaving 4 bases unmatched. The CDR3 loop spans 15 amino acids. The CDR3 protein is CASSLNRGFTGELFF. CDR3 in DNA: TGTGCCAGCAGCTTAAACAGGGGTTTCACCGGGGAGCTGTTTTTT.

The chain carries TRBV19 and TRBJ2-1; 14 bases are shared with TRBD2. This CDR3 has 18 amino acids. The V segment lost 5 bases and the J segment 0 bases; nucleotides outside the gene matches: 6. Germline V gene data show CDR1 as LNHDA and CDR2 as SQIVND (reference sequence). CDR3 DNA: TGTGCCAGTAGTTTCTCCGGGACTAGCGGGAGCTCCTACAATGAGCAGTTCTTC. This encodes CASSFSGTSGSSYNEQFF.

The V gene is TRBV28, the J gene TRBJ2-7; D call uncertain. The V end lost 2 bases, the J end lost 7 bases, and 12 bases lay between the germline ends. CDR3 length: 13 residues. CDR1 is MDHEN and CDR2 is SYDVKM in the germline V gene. The CDR3 bases are TGTGCCAGCAGTTTAAAGACACTGAGAGAGCAGTACTTC. It codes for CASSLKTLREQYF.

The rearrangement joins TRBV18 to TRBJ2-7, with 10 bases that match TRBD1. Germline loops: CDR1 KGHSH, CDR2 LQKENI. Trimming took 6 bases from V and 1 from J; bases not matched to a gene: 9. The CDR3 is 16 residues long. The CDR3 sequence is CASSLLGQGSSYEQYF. The CDR3 DNA reads TGTGCCAGCTCGCTTCTGGGACAGGGGTCGTCCTACGAGCAGTACTTC.

V and J are TRBV19 and TRBJ2-1, with 11 bases aligning to TRBD2. This CDR3 is 14 amino acids long. CDR1 is LNHDA and CDR2 is SQIVND in the germline V gene (reference sequence). J was trimmed by 13 bases and V by 5 bases; bases with no gene match: 10. CDR3 amino acids: CASSRGLADVFQFF. CDR3 bases: TGTGCCAGTAGTCGGGGACTAGCGGACGTATTCCAGTTCTTC.

This clone was observed a few times. The chain recombines TRBV28 with TRBJ2-1; D possibly corresponds to TRBD2 (6 bases). Per germline, CDR1 MDHEN and CDR2 SYDVKM. CDR3 length equals 15 residues. Trimming took off 5 bases at V and 4 bases at J, with 15 bases between the two ends. The DNA of the CDR3 is TGTGCCAGCAGTAAAATCGGACTATCGTACAATGAGCAGTTCTTC. Amino acid sequence: CASSKIGLSYNEQFF.

The chain carries TRBV15 and TRBJ2-1, with D possibly matching TRBD1 (6 bases). Germline-derived CDR1 and CDR2 are LNHNV and YYDKDF (reference sequence). The CDR3 is 14 residues long. The V end lost 0 bases, the J end lost 9 bases, and 12 bases lay between the germline ends. The CDR3 is CATSRDYREGEQFF. The CDR3 DNA is TGTGCCACCAGCAGAGATTACAGGGAAGGTGAGCAGTTCTTC.

V and J are TRBV19 and TRBJ1-2, with 7 bases that match TRBD1. Germline CDR1 reads LNHDA; CDR2 reads SQIVND (reference sequence). The CDR3 sequence is 16 residues long. With V trimmed by 3 bases and J by 8 bases, 15 bases remained unmatched. CDR3: CASSIAPSNRGQGYTF. In DNA form, the CDR3 reads TGTGCCAGTAGTATCGCTCCATCAAACAGGGGCCAGGGCTACACCTTC.

V is TRBV4-1 and J is TRBJ2-3; 9 nucleotides align to TRBD2. Trimming took 6 bases from V and 4 from J; bases not matched to a gene: 8. The CDR3 is 15 amino acids. The germline V gene encodes CDR1 MGHRA and CDR2 YSYEKL. CDR3 in amino acids: CASSPGTSFSDTQYF. The CDR3 DNA reads TGCGCCAGCAGTCCCGGGACTAGCTTTTCAGATACGCAGTATTTT.

The gene calls are TRBV2 and TRBJ2-1; 12 bases agree with TRBD2. Germline V gives CDR1 SNHLY, CDR2 FYNNEI. This CDR3 has 17 residues. Losses at the gene ends were 3 bases for V and 9 bases for J; bases not matched to a gene: 12. The CDR3 protein is CASSERQTSGSRTEQFF. In DNA form, the CDR3 reads TGTGCCAGCAGTGAGAGACAGACTAGCGGGAGTCGGACTGAGCAGTTCTTC.

The CDR3 DNA reads as TGTGCCAGCAGCTTAGTTCTAGCGGGAGGTTTCACAGATACGCAGTATTTT. Translation: CASSLVLAGGFTDTQYF. V is TRBV7-6 and J is TRBJ2-3; 11 bases are a match to TRBD2. The CDR3 covers 17 residues. The trim removed 1 base at V and 2 bases at J, leaving 5 bases unmatched. Looked up from germline, CDR1 is SGHVS and CDR2 is FNYEAQ. The variable domain in full, completed from reference TRBV7-6 and TRBJ2-3, reads GAGVSQSPRYKVTKRGQDVALRCDPISGHVSLYWYRQALGQGPEFLTYFNYEAQQDKSGLPNDRFSAERPEGSISTLTIQRTEQRDSAMYRCASSLVLAGGFTDTQYFGPGTRLTVL.

V usage is TRBV4-1 and J usage is TRBJ2-1; 8 positions agree with TRBD2. Germline V CDR1 and CDR2: MGHRA, YSYEKL. The CDR3 is 15 amino acids. V shed 3 bases, J shed 0 bases, and the junction held 1 base outside the gene matches. CDR3 DNA: TGCGCCAGCAGCCAGCGGGAGGACTCCTACAATGAGCAGTTCTTC. It is translated as CASSQREDSYNEQFF.

The chain combines TRBV4-1 with TRBJ2-5; 8 nucleotides line up with TRBD2. Germline V gene data show CDR1 as MGHRA and CDR2 as YSYEKL. V was clipped by 3 bases and J by 5 bases; unmatched bases: 8. The CDR3 is made up of 15 amino acids. The CDR3 spells CASSHPGRGKETQYF. The DNA of the CDR3 is TGCGCCAGCAGCCACCCCGGGAGGGGGAAGGAGACCCAGTACTTC.

This clone is deemed medium-sized. Other DNA sequences in this specimen translate into the identical CDR3. V gene TRBV27 combines with J gene TRBJ1-3; D gene ambiguous. V lost 5 bases and J 0 bases, leaving 11 bases between the germline ends. CDR1 is MNHEY, CDR2 SMNVEV, per germline (reference sequence). The length of the CDR3 is 15 residues. CDR3 loop: CASSPGRSSGNTIYF. CDR3 coding DNA: TGTGCCAGCAGTCCGGGTAGGAGCTCTGGAAACACCATATATTTT.

The chain joins TRBV3-1 (or the pseudogene TRBV3-2) to TRBJ1-2, with D tentatively TRBD1 (6 bases). Germline CDR1 and CDR2: LGHDT and YNNKEL (reference sequence). Deletions cut 6 bases from V and 4 bases from J, with 18 bases between. CDR3 size: 15 residues. The CDR3: CASSRTGRSGYGYTF. In DNA, the CDR3 is TGTGCCAGCAGTCGAACAGGGCGCTCAGGCTATGGCTACACCTTC.

This rearrangement joins TRBV10-3 to TRBJ1-1; D is unclear. Germline CDR1 and CDR2: ENHRY and SYGVKD. The V end lost 3 bases, the J end lost 0 bases, and 11 bases lay between the germline ends. This CDR3 region has 15 residues. The CDR3 spells CAISDGSVMNTEAFF. The CDR3 nucleotides read TGTGCCATCAGTGACGGGTCGGTGATGAACACTGAAGCTTTCTTT.